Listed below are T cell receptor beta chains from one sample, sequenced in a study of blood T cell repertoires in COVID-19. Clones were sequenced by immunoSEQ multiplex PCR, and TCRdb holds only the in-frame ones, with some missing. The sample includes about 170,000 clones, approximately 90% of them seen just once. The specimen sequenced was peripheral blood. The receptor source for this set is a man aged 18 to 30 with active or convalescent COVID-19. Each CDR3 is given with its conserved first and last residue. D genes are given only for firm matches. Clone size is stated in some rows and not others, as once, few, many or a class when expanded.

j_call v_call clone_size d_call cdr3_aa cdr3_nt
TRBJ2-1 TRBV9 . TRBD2 CASSVDGTSIYNEQFF TGTGCCAGCAGCGTAGATGGGACTAGCATCTACAATGAGCAGTTCTTC
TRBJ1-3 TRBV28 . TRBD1 CASSPSPGQGVSGNTIYF TGTGCCAGCAGTCCATCGCCGGGACAGGGGGTATCTGGAAACACCATATATTTT
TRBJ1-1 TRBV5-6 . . CASSLDSHTEAFF TGTGCCAGCAGCTTAGACAGTCACACTGAAGCTTTCTTT
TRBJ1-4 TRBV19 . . CASSMIQGKLFF TGTGCCAGTAGTATGATCCAGGGCAAACTGTTTTTT
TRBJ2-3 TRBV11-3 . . CASSEWREASTDTQYF TGTGCCAGCAGCGAATGGCGGGAAGCTAGCACAGATACGCAGTATTTT
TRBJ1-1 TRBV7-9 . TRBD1 CASSWGQANTEAFF TGTGCCAGCAGTTGGGGACAGGCCAACACTGAAGCTTTCTTT
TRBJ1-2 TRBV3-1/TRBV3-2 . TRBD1 CASSPSDREAHGYTF TGTGCCAGCAGCCCATCGGACAGGGAGGCTCATGGCTACACCTTC
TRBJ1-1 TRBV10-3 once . CAIAGRELNTEAFF TGTGCCATCGCCGGCAGGGAACTGAACACTGAAGCTTTCTTT
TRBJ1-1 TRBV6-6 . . CASSQGRGNTEAFF TGTGCCAGCAGCCAGGGAAGGGGGAACACTGAAGCTTTCTTT
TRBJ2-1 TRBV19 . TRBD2 CASSMAGGPRREQFF TGTGCCAGTAGTATGGCGGGAGGGCCACGTCGTGAGCAGTTCTTC
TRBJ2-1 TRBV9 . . CASSVAGVEVDEQFF TGTGCCAGCAGCGTAGCGGGAGTCGAAGTCGATGAGCAGTTCTTC
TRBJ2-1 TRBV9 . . CASSVAPGVGQDEQFF TGTGCCAGCAGCGTAGCCCCAGGGGTTGGCCAAGATGAGCAGTTCTTC
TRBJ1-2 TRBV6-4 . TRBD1 CASSDNAGGYGYTF TGTGCCAGCAGTGACAACGCAGGGGGATATGGCTACACCTTC
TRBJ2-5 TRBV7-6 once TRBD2 CASSLRTSGQETQYF TGTGCCAGCAGCTTACGTACTAGCGGCCAAGAGACCCAGTACTTC
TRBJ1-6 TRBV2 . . CASSARQVNNSPLHF TGTGCCAGCAGTGCTAGACAGGTCAATAATTCACCCCTCCACTTT
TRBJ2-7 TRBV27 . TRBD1 CASSFSTGAYEQYF TGTGCCAGCAGTTTCTCGACAGGGGCCTACGAGCAGTACTTC
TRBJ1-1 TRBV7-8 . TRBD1 CASRDRGIGTEAFF TGTGCCAGCAGAGACAGGGGAATAGGGACTGAAGCTTTCTTT
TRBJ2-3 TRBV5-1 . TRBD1 CASSKRDRAADTQYF TGCGCCAGCAGCAAGAGGGACAGGGCGGCGGATACGCAGTATTTT
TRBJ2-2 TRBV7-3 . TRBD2 CASGAGAGAGELFF TGTGCCAGCGGGGCGGGAGCGGGGGCCGGGGAGCTGTTTTTT
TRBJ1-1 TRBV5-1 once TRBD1 CASSFGGTANTEAFF TGCGCCAGCAGCTTTGGGGGGACAGCGAACACTGAAGCTTTCTTT
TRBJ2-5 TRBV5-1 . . CASSFGETQYF TGCGCCAGCAGCTTCGGAGAGACCCAGTACTTC
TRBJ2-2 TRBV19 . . CASSIVGAGGELFF TGTGCCAGTAGTATAGTGGGGGCTGGCGGGGAGCTGTTTTTT
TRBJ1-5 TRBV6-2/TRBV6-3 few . CASSWPGMGFQPQHF TGTGCCAGCAGCTGGCCGGGGATGGGTTTTCAGCCCCAGCATTTT
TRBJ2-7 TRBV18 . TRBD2 CASSRTTSGTGSSYEQYF TGTGCCAGCTCACGTACTACTAGCGGGACCGGCAGCTCCTACGAGCAGTACTTC
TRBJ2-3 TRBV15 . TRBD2 CATSRDGSGELAGGSRDTQYF TGTGCCACCAGCAGAGATGGCTCCGGCGAACTAGCGGGGGGGAGCAGAGATACGCAGTATTTT
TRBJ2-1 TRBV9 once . CASSVAETRYEQFF TGTGCCAGCAGCGTAGCTGAAACGAGGTATGAGCAGTTCTTC
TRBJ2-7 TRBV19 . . CASSTTTVPYEQYF TGTGCCAGTAGTACTACGACAGTCCCCTACGAGCAGTACTTC
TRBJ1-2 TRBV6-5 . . CASSYQDKGYGYTF TGTGCCAGCAGTTACCAGGACAAGGGCTATGGCTACACCTTC
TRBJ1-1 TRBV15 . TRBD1 CATSREVRTGGMDTEAFF TGTGCCACCAGCAGAGAGGTCAGGACAGGCGGGATGGACACTGAAGCTTTCTTT
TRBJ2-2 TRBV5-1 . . CASSFQSDTGELFF TGCGCCAGCAGCTTTCAGTCCGACACCGGGGAGCTGTTTTTT
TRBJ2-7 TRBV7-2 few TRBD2 CASSPRRTSGYEQYF TGTGCCAGCAGCCCGCGAAGGACTAGCGGGTACGAGCAGTACTTC
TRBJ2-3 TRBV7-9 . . CASSLSAEGPIDTQYF TGTGCCAGCAGCTTAAGCGCGGAGGGCCCTATAGATACGCAGTATTTT
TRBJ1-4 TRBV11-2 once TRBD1 CASSLLRGRTNEKLFF TGTGCCAGCAGCTTACTCAGGGGGCGGACTAATGAAAAACTGTTTTTT
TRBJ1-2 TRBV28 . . CASMRGGADYGYTF TGTGCCAGCATGCGGGGGGGGGCGGACTATGGCTACACCTTC
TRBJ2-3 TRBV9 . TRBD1 CASSALRQGMVDTQYF TGTGCCAGCAGCGCCTTACGACAGGGAATGGTAGATACGCAGTATTTT
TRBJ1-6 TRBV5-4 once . CASSEEPASPLHF TGTGCCAGCAGCGAGGAACCCGCATCACCCCTCCACTTT
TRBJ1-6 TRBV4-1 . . CASSQFLTASNSPLHF TGCGCCAGCAGCCAATTTCTGACAGCTTCTAATTCACCCCTCCACTTT
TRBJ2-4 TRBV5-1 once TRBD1 CASSITGDKNIQYF TGCGCCAGCAGCATTACAGGGGACAAAAACATTCAGTACTTC
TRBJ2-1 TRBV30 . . CAWSDGDNEQFF TGTGCCTGGTCCGACGGAGACAATGAGCAGTTCTTC